Given below is one T cell receptor (beta chain) in context. The antigen remains undetermined. The data were obtained in a study of post-analysis software for immune sequencing data. Across the whole study: The cohort encompassed relapsing-remitting, secondary progressive and progressive-relapsing multiple sclerosis disease courses.

Notes on the study in general: By F measure, samples from a shared preparation batch strongly co-clustered. Relative to controls, patients had several TRBV segments at higher frequency, with TRBV5-6, TRBV5-1 and TRBV20-1 among these.

Researchers reported that TCR beta cDNA libraries carried unique molecular identifiers. Between about 0.85 and 11 million T cells gave rise to a few hundred thousand cDNA molecules. TCRdb reprocessed the PCR reads with MiXCR, giving one entry per CDR3 protein. This sample yields about 500,000 distinct CDR3 sequences, of which approximately 46% are seen a single time; about an eighth belongs to the top ten. Germline V CDR1 and CDR2: DFQATT, SNEGSKA (reference sequence). Germline trimming cut 1 base from V and 6 bases from J; bases unmatched to any gene: 6. The CDR3 covers 14 residues. Sequenced: blood. The chain employs TRBV20-1 and TRBJ1-1; 9 bases agree with TRBD1. This TCR was sampled from a girl aged 5-17 years with multiple sclerosis. In DNA form, the CDR3 reads TGCAGTGCTAGAGGATGGGACAGGGTCGCTGAAGCTTTCTTT. Amino acids: CSARGWDRVAEAFF.